Listed below are T cell receptor beta chains from one sample, sequenced in a study of blood T cells in healthy people across ages. TCRdb passed the 5' RACE reads through MiXCR, listing each CDR3 protein once. The data show over 600,000 distinct CDR3 sequences, 56% seen once. Material: blood. Receptor source: a man aged 35 to 55 in good health. CDR3s include the opening cysteine and the closing phenylalanine or tryptophan. Fields, in order: V gene, D gene, clone size, J gene, CDR3 DNA, CDR3 protein. D genes are given only for firm matches. The listing skips clone size in some rows; elsewhere it reads once, few, many or a size class.

TRBV20-1,TRBD1,NA,TRBJ2-3,TGCAGTGCTAGAGAACAACCGGACAGGAACACAGATACGCAGTATTTT,CSAREQPDRNTDTQYF
TRBV29-1,TRBD2,few,TRBJ2-3,TGCAGCGTTGATCAATGGACTAGCGGGAGGTCCACAGATACGCAGTATTTT,CSVDQWTSGRSTDTQYF
TRBV12-3/TRBV12-4,TRBD2,NA,TRBJ2-2,TGTGCCAGCAGTTTACGGGCGGGGGGGCAAACCGGGGAGCTGTTTTTT,CASSLRAGGQTGELFF
TRBV7-2,NA,NA,TRBJ2-3,TGTGCCAGCAGCGCGGACAGATACACAGATACGCAGTATTTT,CASSADRYTDTQYF
TRBV20-1,TRBD2,few,TRBJ2-7,TGCAGTGCCCCCCTCACTCGGAATAGCGGGAGTGGCGAGCAGTACTTC,CSAPLTRNSGSGEQYF
TRBV7-6,TRBD2,NA,TRBJ2-1,TGTGCCAACAGCCAGAGCGGGAGTTCCTACAATGAGCAGTTCTTC,CANSQSGSSYNEQFF
TRBV7-2,NA,NA,TRBJ1-6,TGTGCCGGCAGCTTAAGCGTTTCACCCCTCCACTTT,CAGSLSVSPLHF
TRBV7-2,TRBD1,many,TRBJ2-7,TGTGCCAGCAGCTATCAGGGACAGACCTACGAGCAGTACTTC,CASSYQGQTYEQYF
TRBV20-1,NA,once,TRBJ1-5,TGCAGTGCTAGAATCCAGGGTCTACGGCCCCAGCATTTT,CSARIQGLRPQHF
TRBV30,NA,once,TRBJ1-5,TGTGCCTGGAGTTGGGGAGACCCCAACAATCAGCCCCAGCATTTT,CAWSWGDPNNQPQHF
TRBV18,TRBD1,NA,TRBJ2-7,TGCGCCAGCTCACCAATGACAGGGGGCTTCGGGGGAACGCCTGTGGAGCAGTACTTC,CASSPMTGGFGGTPVEQYF
TRBV7-9,NA,NA,TRBJ1-5,TGTGCCAGCAGCTTAGCCGGGAGACATCAGCCCCAGCATTTT,CASSLAGRHQPQHF
TRBV10-3,NA,NA,TRBJ1-2,TGTGCCATCAGTACACTCAATATGGACAGCTCCTTTGAGTATGGCTACACCTTC,CAISTLNMDSSFEYGYTF
TRBV20-1,NA,NA,TRBJ1-2,TGCAGTGCTAGAGATCGGTCCGCGGGGGAACGGAGGGCTGATGGCTACACCTTC,CSARDRSAGERRADGYTF
TRBV5-1,TRBD1,few,TRBJ2-7,TGCGCCAGCAGCTTAATGACAGGGTCCTACGAGCAGTACTTC,CASSLMTGSYEQYF